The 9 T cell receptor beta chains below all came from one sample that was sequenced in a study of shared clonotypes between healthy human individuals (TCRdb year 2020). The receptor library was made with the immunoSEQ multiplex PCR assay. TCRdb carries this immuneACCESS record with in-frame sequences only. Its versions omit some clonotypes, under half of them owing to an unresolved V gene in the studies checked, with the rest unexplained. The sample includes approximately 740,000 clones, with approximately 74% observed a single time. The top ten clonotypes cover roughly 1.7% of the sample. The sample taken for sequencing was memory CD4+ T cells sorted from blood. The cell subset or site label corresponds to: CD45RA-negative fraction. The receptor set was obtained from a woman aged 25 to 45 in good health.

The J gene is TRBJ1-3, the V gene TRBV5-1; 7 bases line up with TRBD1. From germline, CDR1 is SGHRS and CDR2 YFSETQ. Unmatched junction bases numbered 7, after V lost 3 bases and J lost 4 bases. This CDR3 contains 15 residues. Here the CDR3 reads CASSSLPGQGNTIYF. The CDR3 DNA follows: TGCGCCAGCAGCTCCCTACCGGGACAGGGAAACACCATATATTTT.

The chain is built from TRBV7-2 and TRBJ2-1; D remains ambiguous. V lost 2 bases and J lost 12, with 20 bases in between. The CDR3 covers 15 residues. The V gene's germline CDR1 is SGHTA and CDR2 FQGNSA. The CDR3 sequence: CASSLHGPGYTGQFF. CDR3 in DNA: TGTGCCAGCAGCTTACATGGCCCCGGTTACACGGGGCAGTTCTTC.

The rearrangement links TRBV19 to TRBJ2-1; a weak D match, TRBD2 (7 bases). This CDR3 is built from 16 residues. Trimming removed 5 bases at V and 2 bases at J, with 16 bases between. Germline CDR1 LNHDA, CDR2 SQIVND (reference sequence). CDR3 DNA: TGTGCCAGTAGTGAGGGGGGGTCGGAGACCTACAATGAGCAGTTCTTC. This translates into CASSEGGSETYNEQFF. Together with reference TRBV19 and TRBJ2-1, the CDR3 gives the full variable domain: DGGITQSPKYLFRKEGQNVTLSCEQNLNHDAMYWYRQDPGQGLRLIYYSQIVNDFQKGDIAEGYSVSREKKESFPLTVTSAQKNPTAFYLCASSEGGSETYNEQFFGPGTRLTVL.

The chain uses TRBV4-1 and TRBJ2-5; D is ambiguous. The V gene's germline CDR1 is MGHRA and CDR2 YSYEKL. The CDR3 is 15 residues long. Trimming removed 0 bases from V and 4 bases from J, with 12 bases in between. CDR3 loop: CASSQDLPAAETQYF. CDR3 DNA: TGCGCCAGCAGCCAAGATCTCCCGGCGGCAGAGACCCAGTACTTC.

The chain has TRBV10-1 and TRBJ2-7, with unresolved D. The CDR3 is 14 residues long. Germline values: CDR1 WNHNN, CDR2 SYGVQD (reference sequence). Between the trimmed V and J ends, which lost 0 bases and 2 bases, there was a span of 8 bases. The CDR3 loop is CASSESAQTYEQYF. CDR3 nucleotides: TGCGCCAGCAGTGAGTCAGCGCAGACCTACGAGCAGTACTTC.

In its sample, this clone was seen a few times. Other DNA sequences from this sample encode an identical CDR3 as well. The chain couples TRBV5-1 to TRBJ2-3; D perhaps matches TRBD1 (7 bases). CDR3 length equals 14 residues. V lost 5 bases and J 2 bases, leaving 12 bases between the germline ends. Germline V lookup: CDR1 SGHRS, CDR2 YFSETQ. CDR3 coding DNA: TGCGCCAGCAGTACAGGGGACTCCACAGATACGCAGTATTTT. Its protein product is CASSTGDSTDTQYF.

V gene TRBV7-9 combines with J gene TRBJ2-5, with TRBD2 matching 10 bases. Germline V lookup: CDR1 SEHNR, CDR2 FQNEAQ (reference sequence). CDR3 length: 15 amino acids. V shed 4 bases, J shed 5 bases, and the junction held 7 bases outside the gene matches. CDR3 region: CASSYLAGVDETQYF. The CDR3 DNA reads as TGTGCCAGCAGCTATCTAGCGGGAGTAGACGAGACCCAGTACTTC.

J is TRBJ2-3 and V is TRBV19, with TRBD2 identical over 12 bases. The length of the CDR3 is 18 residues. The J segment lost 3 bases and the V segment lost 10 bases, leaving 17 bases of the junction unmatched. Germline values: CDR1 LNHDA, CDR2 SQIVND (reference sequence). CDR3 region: CATPPASGRAIETDTQYF. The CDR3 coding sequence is TGTGCCACCCCACCCGCTAGCGGGAGGGCAATTGAGACAGATACGCAGTATTTT.

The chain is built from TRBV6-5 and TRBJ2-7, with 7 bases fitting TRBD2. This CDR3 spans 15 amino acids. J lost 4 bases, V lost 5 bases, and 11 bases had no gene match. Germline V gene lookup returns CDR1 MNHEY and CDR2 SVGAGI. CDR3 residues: CASSTPGRGGYEQYF. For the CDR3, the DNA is TGTGCCAGCAGTACACCGGGGCGCGGGGGATACGAGCAGTACTTC.